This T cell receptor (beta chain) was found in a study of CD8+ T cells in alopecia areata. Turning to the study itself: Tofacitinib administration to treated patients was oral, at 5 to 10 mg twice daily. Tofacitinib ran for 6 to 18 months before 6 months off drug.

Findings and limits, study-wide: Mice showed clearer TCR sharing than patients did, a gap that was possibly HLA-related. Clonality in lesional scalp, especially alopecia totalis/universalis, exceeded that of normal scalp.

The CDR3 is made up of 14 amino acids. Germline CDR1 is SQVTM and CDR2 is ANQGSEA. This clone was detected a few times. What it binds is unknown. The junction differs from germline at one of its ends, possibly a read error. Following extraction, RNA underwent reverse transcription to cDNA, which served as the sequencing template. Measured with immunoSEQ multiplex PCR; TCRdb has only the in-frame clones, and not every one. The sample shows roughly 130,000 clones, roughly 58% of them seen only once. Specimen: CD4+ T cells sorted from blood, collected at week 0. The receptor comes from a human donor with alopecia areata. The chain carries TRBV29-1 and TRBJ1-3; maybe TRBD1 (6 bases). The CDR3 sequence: CSVEGQSYGNTIYF. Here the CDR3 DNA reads TGCAGCGTGGAAGGACAGTCCTACGGAAACACCATATATTTT.